This TCR beta chain was sequenced in a study of T-cell reconstitution after alpha-beta-depleted transplantation in children. Study-wide results and caveats: T cells produced anew were the main source of T-cell counts and diversity one year after transplant.

CDR1 is SGHRS and CDR2 is YFSETQ in the germline V gene. V lost 0 bases to trimming and J lost 4 bases, with 14 bases between them. The CDR3 runs to 16 residues. This clonotype was found many times. The antigen remains undetermined. Preparation of the TCRbeta library involved a method that used unique molecular identifiers. TCRdb redid the calling of the PCR reads with MiXCR, one entry per CDR3 protein. The table includes approximately 630,000 distinct CDR3 sequences, around 13% detected once. The sequence was collected from a girl aged 2 to 10 with congenital amegakaryocytic thrombocytopenia, due to receive a stem cell transplant. This chain links TRBV5-1 with TRBJ2-1, with a possible D match to TRBD2 (5 bases). The source was PBMCs, collected before TCRalphabeta/CD19-depleted stem cell transplant. Written as DNA, the CDR3 is TGCGCCAGCAGCTTGGTACTGAGGGCGGCGTACAATGAGCAGTTCTTC. This sequence encodes CASSLVLRAAYNEQFF. The full variable domain, its missing parts supplied by reference TRBV5-1 and TRBJ2-1, is KAGVTQTPRYLIKTRGQQVTLSCSPISGHRSVSWYQQTPGQGLQFLFEYFSETQRNKGNFPGRFSGRQFSNSRSEMNVSTLELGDSALYLCASSLVLRAAYNEQFFGPGTRLTVL.